This T cell receptor (beta chain) came from a study of CD8+ T cells in alopecia areata. A word on this clone: What it recognizes is unknown.

General study points: Among patients, TCR sharing was less clear than in mice, a difference possibly due in part to HLA diversity in the patient population. Lesional scalp displayed greater clonality than normal scalp, most notably in alopecia totalis/universalis.

Following RNA extraction, reverse transcription yielded cDNA that acted as the sequencing template. TCRdb's copy holds only in-frame clones and misses some; the assay was immunoSEQ multiplex PCR. The sample lists around 190,000 clones, roughly three fifths occurring once. The sequenced sample consisted of CD8+ T cells sorted from blood. The clonotype was recovered from a human donor in good health.

The CDR3 here is CASSELETSGGLGQETQYF. The CDR3 nucleotides are TGTGCCAGCAGTGAGCTAGAAACTAGCGGGGGTCTTGGACAAGAGACCCAGTACTTC. The chain couples TRBV2 to TRBJ2-5; 11 nucleotides agree with TRBD2. The ends lost 3 bases at V and 2 bases at J; junction bases unmatched: 14. This CDR3 region has 19 residues. Germline CDR1 SNHLY, CDR2 FYNNEI.